This T cell receptor beta chain was retrieved from a study of identical twins. About this clonotype itself: Antigen specificity is unknown.

Broader study findings: Among out-of-frame alpha sequences shared by twins, low generation probability occurred in excess. Models underestimated how often monozygotic twins shared out-of-frame TCR alpha. The more abundant beta clonotypes in cord blood had fewer insertions, and memory repertoires did not show this.

TCRdb used MiXCR to reprocess the 5' RACE reads, holding one entry per CDR3 protein. The sample lists 200,000 to 250,000 distinct CDR3 sequences; 10% to 15% were seen once. V shed 6 bases and J shed 6 bases, with 12 bases lying between them. This CDR3 is built from 13 residues. Looked up from germline, CDR1 is MRHNA and CDR2 is SNTAGT. The same data also contributed to another study, on yellow fever vaccine responses in identical twins.

The sequence derives from a woman aged 18-29 years in good health. The specimen sequenced was memory (CD45RO+) T cells sorted from blood. V is TRBV6-4 and J is TRBJ2-1; D is perhaps TRBD2 (5 bases). This CDR3 is CASSPGNSNEQFF. In nucleotides, the CDR3 is TGTGCCAGCAGCCCCGGGAATAGCAATGAGCAGTTCTTC.